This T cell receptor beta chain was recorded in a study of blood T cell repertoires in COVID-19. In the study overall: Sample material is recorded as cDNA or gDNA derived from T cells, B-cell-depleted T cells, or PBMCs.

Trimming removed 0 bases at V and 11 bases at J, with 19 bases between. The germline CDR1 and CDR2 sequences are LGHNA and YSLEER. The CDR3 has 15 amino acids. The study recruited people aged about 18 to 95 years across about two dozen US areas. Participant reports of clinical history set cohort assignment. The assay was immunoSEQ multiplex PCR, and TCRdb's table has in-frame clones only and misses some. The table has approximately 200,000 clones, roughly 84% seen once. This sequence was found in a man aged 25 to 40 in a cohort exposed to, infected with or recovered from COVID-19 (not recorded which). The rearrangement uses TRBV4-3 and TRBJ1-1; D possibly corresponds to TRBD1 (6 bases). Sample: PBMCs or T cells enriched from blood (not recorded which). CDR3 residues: CASSQDPQGRTRAFF. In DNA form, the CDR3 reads TGCGCCAGCAGCCAAGATCCACAGGGACGGACTCGGGCTTTCTTT.